This T cell receptor beta chain appears in the sequencing data of a study of OX40 agonist ivuxolimab in advanced cancers. Regarding this clone: Its antigen is not identified.

There are 15 residues in the CDR3. Trimming removed 3 bases from V and 3 bases from J, with 12 bases in between. Germline loops: CDR1 MDHEN, CDR2 SYDVKM. Study findings and constraints: Antigen specificity was not determined for the expanded peripheral T cells.

Method: immunoSEQ multiplex PCR; TCRdb's copy keeps in-frame clones and lacks some. The table has tens of thousands of clones, roughly 80% seen once. Autoimmune disease history or systemic immunosuppression barred patients. The chain employs TRBV28 and TRBJ1-5, with D tentatively TRBD1 (6 bases). The source of this sequence is an adult with an advanced solid tumor such as melanoma, head and neck, liver or kidney cancer. Sequenced here: CD4+ or CD8+ T cells sorted from blood, sampled in a trial of the OX40 agonist ivuxolimab. CDR3 coding DNA: TGTGCCAGCAGTTTGGGGGGGACAAACAATCAGCCCCAGCATTTT. Its protein product is CASSLGGTNNQPQHF. Full variable domain (outside the CDR3, taken from reference TRBV28 and TRBJ1-5): DVKVTQSSRYLVKRTGEKVFLECVQDMDHENMFWYRQDPGLGLRLIYFSYDVKMKEKGDIPEGYSVSREKKERFSLILESASTNQTSMYLCASSLGGTNNQPQHFGDGTRLSIL.